The source of this T cell receptor (beta chain) is a study of T-cell memory formation after mild COVID-19. CDR1 is SEHNR and CDR2 is FQNEAQ in the germline V gene (reference sequence). This CDR3 contains 13 residues. V dropped 4 bases and J dropped 6; count of bases not matched to a gene: 2. TCRdb processed the 5' RACE reads anew with MiXCR; each CDR3 protein has one entry. The sample holds under 650,000 distinct CDR3 sequences, 18% seen once. There are many counts of this clonotype. Sample: PBMCs or a T cell subset sorted from them (not recorded which). The receptor was derived from an adult woman who had mild COVID-19 (a few samples of this study predate the infection). Cell type and time point are not known. The chain is built from TRBV7-9 and TRBJ2-1; TRBD2 agrees at 8 bases. The CDR3 region is CASSSRGGNEQFF. The CDR3 DNA follows: TGTGCCAGCAGCTCCCGGGGGGGCAATGAGCAGTTCTTC.